These 12 T cell receptor beta chains were sequenced from one sample in a study of T cells after yellow fever vaccination. TCRdb processed the 5' RACE reads anew with MiXCR; each CDR3 protein has one entry. Of a few hundred thousand distinct CDR3 sequences detected, less than 20% appear once; the ten largest clones hold roughly 17%. The sequences come from PBMCs, collected about 5 days after the first yellow fever vaccination. The origin of the receptors is a man aged 18 to 29 who received the YFV17D yellow fever vaccine.

The chain employs TRBV5-4 and TRBJ2-6; no reliable D call. Trimming stripped 0 bases from V and 0 bases from J, with 13 bases between. CDR3 length: 18 amino acids. Germline V lookup: CDR1 SGHNT, CDR2 YYREEE (reference sequence). The CDR3 protein is CASSLDVAFPSGANVLTF. The DNA of the CDR3 is TGTGCCAGCAGCTTGGATGTAGCCTTTCCCTCTGGGGCCAACGTCCTGACTTTC.

This rearrangement joins TRBV20-1 to TRBJ2-7; 13 bases align to TRBD2. The CDR3 is made up of 21 amino acids. The V gene's germline CDR1 is DFQATT and CDR2 SNEGSKA (reference sequence). J was trimmed by 4 bases and V by 5 bases; bases with no gene match: 26. The CDR3 reads CSADKILSGTSGVPLSYEQYV. CDR3 in DNA: TGCAGTGCTGACAAAATACTTTCCGGGACTAGCGGGGTACCGCTGTCATACGAGCAGTACGTC.

This clonotype was detected only a few times. The CDR3 bases are TGTGCCAGCAGCCCCAGGCAGGGTAGTTACGAGCAGTACTTC. Amino acids: CASSPRQGSYEQYF. The chain has TRBV7-6 and TRBJ2-7, with D possibly TRBD1 on 5 matching bases. The CDR3 length is 14 residues. V dropped 5 bases and J dropped 4 bases, with 15 bases sitting between them. In germline, CDR1 is SGHVS, CDR2 FNYEAQ.

This CDR3 reads CSALMWESSYNEQFF. In nucleotides, the CDR3 is TGCAGCGCCCTCATGTGGGAGAGCTCCTACAATGAGCAGTTCTTC. The chain uses TRBV29-1 and TRBJ2-1, with D maybe TRBD2 (5 bases). The CDR3 totals 15 residues. The V gene lost 7 bases and the J gene lost 0 bases, with 16 bases spanning the gap. Germline values: CDR1 SQVTM, CDR2 ANQGSEA.

This clonotype showed up just a few times. The gene calls are TRBV6-2 or TRBV6-3 and TRBJ2-1; 10 positions match TRBD2. V gave up 0 bases and J gave up 3 bases; unmatched junction bases: 8. The CDR3 is 18 amino acids. The germline V gene encodes CDR1 MNHEY and CDR2 SVGEGT. CDR3 sequence (DNA): TGTGCCAGCAGTTACTCCGGGCTAGCGGGGGCCTTCTACAATGAGCAGTTCTTC. Protein product: CASSYSGLAGAFYNEQFF.

This chain connects TRBV6-1 to TRBJ2-5; D might be TRBD1 (5 bases). CDR3 length equals 14 residues. Looked up from germline, CDR1 is MNHNS and CDR2 is SASEGT. Trimming shortened V by 3 bases and J by 5 bases, and 13 bases separated the two germline ends. The CDR3 bases are TGTGCCAGCAGTGATTTTTGGGGCTGGGAGACCCAGTACTTC. Encoded protein: CASSDFWGWETQYF.

The rearrangement uses TRBV10-3 and TRBJ2-5, with 7 positions matching TRBD1. CDR1 ENHRY and CDR2 SYGVKD come from the germline V gene. The CDR3 contains 12 residues. Trimming cost V 8 bases and J 2 bases; bases outside gene matches: 2. The CDR3, as DNA: TGTGCCATCCGACAGGGTCAAGAGACCCAGTACTTC. Amino acid sequence: CAIRQGQETQYF.

This clonotype was seen repeatedly, ten times or more. The rearrangement uses TRBV6-2 or TRBV6-3 and TRBJ2-1; 7 bases fit TRBD1. Germline V lookup: CDR1 MNHEY, CDR2 SVGEGT. This CDR3 comprises 16 residues. J lost 0 bases, V lost 5 bases, and 7 bases had no gene match. CDR3 sequence (DNA): TGTGCCAGCAGTCCCGACAGGGAAGGCTCCTACAATGAGCAGTTCTTC. Protein product: CASSPDREGSYNEQFF.

The rearrangement links TRBV7-9 to TRBJ2-1; D not resolved. Germline V CDR1 and CDR2: SEHNR, FQNEAQ (reference sequence). CDR3 length: 15 amino acids. With 5 bases removed from V and 9 bases from J, the gap between germline ends came to 20 bases. CDR3 DNA sequence: TGTGCCAGCAGCCCCGCGCTACCGAAGGTCAGTGAGCAGTTCTTC. Translation gives CASSPALPKVSEQFF.

The chain recombines TRBV7-7 with TRBJ2-2; D tentatively reads TRBD1 or TRBD2 (6 bases each). Trimming took 5 bases from V and 4 from J, leaving 11 bases between them. The CDR3 sequence is 14 residues long. In germline, CDR1 is SSHAT, CDR2 FNYEAQ (reference sequence). The DNA of the CDR3 is TGTGCCAGCAGCCAGGGGCGGGGCACCGGGGAGCTGTTTTTT. Translated: CASSQGRGTGELFF.

This clonotype was counted only a few times. The rearrangement uses TRBV20-1 and TRBJ1-1; no firm D call. Trimming removed 4 bases at V and 1 base at J, with 10 bases between. This CDR3 spans 13 amino acids. Germline assignment: CDR1 DFQATT and CDR2 SNEGSKA (reference sequence). Written as DNA, the CDR3 is TGCAGTGCTATCCCAGGACGGAACACTGAAGCTTTCTTT. This gives the protein CSAIPGRNTEAFF.

This clonotype was counted ten times or more. The chain combines TRBV7-9 with TRBJ2-5; D is unclear. Trimming cost V 5 bases and J 5 bases, with 15 bases left between them. The CDR3 is 14 amino acids. Germline CDR1 is SEHNR and CDR2 is FQNEAQ (reference sequence). CDR3 DNA: TGTGCCAGCAGCACCGCCCTTCTAGGGGAGACCCAGTACTTC. It translates to CASSTALLGETQYF.